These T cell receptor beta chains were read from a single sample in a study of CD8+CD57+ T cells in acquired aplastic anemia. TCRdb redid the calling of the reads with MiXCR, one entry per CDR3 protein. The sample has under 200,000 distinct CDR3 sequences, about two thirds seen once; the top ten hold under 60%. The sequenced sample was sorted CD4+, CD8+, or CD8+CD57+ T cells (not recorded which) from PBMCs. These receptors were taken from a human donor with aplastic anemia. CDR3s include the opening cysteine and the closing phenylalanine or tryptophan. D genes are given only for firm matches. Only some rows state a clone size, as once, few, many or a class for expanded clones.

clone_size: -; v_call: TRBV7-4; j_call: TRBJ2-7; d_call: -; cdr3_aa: CASSPEREQYF; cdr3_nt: TGTGCCAGCAGCCCGGAAAGGGAGCAGTACTTC
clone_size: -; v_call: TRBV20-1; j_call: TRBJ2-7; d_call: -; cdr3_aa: CSARPGHRSSYEQYF; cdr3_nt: TGCAGTGCCCGGCCGGGGCATCGGAGCTCCTACGAGCAGTACTTT
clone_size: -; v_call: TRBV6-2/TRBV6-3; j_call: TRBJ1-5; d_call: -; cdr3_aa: CASSSRSQPNQPQHF; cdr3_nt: TGTGCCAGCAGTTCCCGCAGCCAACCTAATCAGCCCCAGCATTTT
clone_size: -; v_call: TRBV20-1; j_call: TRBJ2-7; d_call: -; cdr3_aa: CSASQQYEQYF; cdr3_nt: TGCAGTGCTAGCCAACAGTACGAGCAGTACTTC
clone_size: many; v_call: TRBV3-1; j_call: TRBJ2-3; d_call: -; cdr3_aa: CASSHLDSGGTDTQYF; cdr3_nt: TGTGCCAGCAGCCACCTGGACTCGGGGGGCACAGATACGCAGTATTTT
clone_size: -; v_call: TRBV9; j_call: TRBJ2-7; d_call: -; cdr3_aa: CASSVAAGNEQYF; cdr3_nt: TGTGCCAGCAGCGTAGCGGCTGGGAACGAGCAGTACTTC
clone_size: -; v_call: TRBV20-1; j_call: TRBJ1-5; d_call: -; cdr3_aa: CSADVSSNQPQHF; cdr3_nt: TGCAGTGCTGATGTCAGCTCTAATCAGCCCCAGCATTTT
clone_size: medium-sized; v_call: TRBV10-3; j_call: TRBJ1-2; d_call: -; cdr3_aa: CAIDSGIGYTF; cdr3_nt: TGTGCCATCGACTCCGGGATCGGCTACACCTTC
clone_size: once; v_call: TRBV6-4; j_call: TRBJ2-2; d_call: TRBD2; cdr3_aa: CASSDSGGAGELFF; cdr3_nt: TGTGCCAGCAGTGATTCGGGGGGGGCCGGGGAGCTGTTTTTT
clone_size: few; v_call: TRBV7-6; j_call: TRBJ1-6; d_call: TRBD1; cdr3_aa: CASSSQDRGGLPLHF; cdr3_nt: TGTGCCAGCAGCTCACAGGACAGGGGGGGACTACCCCTCCACTTT
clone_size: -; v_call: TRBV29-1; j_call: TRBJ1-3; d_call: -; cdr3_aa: CSVEDSNSGNTIYF; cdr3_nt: TGCAGCGTGGAGGACAGCAACTCTGGAAACACCATATATTTT
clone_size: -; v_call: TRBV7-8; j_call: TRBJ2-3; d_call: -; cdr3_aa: CASSLWIGDTQYF; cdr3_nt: TGTGCCAGCAGCTTATGGATCGGAGATACGCAGTATTTT
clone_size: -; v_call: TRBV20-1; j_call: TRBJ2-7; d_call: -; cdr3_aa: CSAREASDYEQYF; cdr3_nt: TGCAGTGCTAGAGAGGCCTCTGACTACGAGCAGTACTTC
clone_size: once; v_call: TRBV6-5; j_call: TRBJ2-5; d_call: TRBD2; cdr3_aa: CASSYTSGGAETQYF; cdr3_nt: TGTGCCAGCAGTTACACTAGCGGGGGGGCAGAGACCCAGTACTTC
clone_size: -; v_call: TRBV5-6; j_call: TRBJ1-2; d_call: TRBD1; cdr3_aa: CASSFQGARYYGYTF; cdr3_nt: TGTGCCAGCAGCTTTCAGGGGGCGCGGTACTATGGCTACACCTTC